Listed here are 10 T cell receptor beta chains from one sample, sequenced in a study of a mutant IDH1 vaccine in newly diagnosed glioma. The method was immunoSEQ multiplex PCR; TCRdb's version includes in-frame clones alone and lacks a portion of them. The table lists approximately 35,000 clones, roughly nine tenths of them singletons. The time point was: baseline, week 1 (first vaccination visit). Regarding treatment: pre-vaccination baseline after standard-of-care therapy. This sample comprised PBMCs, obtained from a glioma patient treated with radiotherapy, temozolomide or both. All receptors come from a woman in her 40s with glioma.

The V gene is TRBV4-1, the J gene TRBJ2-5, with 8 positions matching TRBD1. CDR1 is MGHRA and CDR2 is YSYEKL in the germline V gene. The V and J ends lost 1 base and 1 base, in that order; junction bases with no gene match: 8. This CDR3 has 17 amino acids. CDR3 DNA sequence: TGCGCCAGCAGCCAAGGGGACAGGCGCCCCGTCCAAGAGACCCAGTACTTC. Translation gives CASSQGDRRPVQETQYF.

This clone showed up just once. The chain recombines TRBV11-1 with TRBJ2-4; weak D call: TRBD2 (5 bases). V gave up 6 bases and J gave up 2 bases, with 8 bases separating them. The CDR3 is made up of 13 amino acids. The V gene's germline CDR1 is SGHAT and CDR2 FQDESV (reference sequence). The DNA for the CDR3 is TGTGCCAGCAGGGACGGGACCAAAAACATTCAGTACTTC. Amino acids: CASRDGTKNIQYF.

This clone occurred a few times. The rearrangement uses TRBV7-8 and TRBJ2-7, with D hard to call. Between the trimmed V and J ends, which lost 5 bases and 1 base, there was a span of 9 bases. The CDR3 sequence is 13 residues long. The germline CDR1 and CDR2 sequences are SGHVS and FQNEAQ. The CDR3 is CASSRTSSYEQYF. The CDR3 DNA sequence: TGTGCCAGCAGCCGCACCTCGTCCTACGAGCAGTACTTC.

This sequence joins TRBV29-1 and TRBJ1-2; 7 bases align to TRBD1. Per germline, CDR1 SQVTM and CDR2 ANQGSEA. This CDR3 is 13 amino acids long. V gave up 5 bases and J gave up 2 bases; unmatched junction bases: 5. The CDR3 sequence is CSVSDRANYGYTF. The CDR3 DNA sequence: TGCAGCGTTAGCGACAGGGCGAACTATGGCTACACCTTC.

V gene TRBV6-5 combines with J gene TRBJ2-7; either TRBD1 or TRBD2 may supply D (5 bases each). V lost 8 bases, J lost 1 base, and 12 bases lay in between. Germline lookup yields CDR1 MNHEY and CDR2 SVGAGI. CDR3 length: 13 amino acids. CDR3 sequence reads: CASRRGRSYEQYF. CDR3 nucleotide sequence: TGTGCCAGCCGCCGGGGACGGTCCTACGAGCAGTACTTC.

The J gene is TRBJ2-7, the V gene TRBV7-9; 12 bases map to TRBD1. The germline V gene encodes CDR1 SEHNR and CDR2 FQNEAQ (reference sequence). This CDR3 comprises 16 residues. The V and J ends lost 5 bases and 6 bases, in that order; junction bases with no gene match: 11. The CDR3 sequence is CASSLRSGTGGGEQYF. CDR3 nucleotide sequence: TGTGCCAGCAGCCTTAGGTCCGGGACAGGGGGCGGCGAGCAGTACTTC.

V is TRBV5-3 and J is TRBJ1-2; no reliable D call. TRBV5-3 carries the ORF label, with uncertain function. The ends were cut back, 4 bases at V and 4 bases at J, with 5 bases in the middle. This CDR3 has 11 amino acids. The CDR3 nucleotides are TGTGCCAGAAGCGGAGTCTATGGCTACACCTTC. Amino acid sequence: CARSGVYGYTF.

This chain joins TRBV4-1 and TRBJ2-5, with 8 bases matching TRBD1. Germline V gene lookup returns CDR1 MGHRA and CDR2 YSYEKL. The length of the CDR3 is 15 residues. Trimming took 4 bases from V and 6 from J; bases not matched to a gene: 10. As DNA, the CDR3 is TGCGCCAGCAGCCCTCCAGGACAGGGCGGAAAGACCCAGTACTTC. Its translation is CASSPPGQGGKTQYF.

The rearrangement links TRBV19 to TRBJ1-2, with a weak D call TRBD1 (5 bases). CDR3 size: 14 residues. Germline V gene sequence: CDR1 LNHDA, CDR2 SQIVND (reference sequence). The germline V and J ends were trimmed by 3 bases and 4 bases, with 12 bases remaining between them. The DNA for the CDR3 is TGTGCCAGTAGTATCCCCGGTGGGGGCTATGGCTACACCTTC. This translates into CASSIPGGGYGYTF.

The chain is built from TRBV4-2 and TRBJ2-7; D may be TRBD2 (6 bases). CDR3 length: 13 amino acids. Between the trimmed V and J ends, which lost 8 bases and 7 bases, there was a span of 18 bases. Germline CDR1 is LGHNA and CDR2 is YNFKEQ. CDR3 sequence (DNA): TGTGCCAGCGCTGGGGGAGCCGGGGGAGAGCAGTACTTC. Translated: CASAGGAGGEQYF.